This T cell receptor (beta chain) was identified during a study of CD8+ T cells in alopecia areata. Isolated RNA was reverse transcribed into cDNA used as the sequencing template. Libraries were prepared by immunoSEQ multiplex PCR; TCRdb keeps only in-frame clonotypes and omits some of them. The sample has about 190,000 clones, just under 65% seen once. Treatment meaning: oral pan-JAK inhibitor, 5-10 mg twice daily. This CDR3 has 13 residues. V trimming: 2 bases; J trimming: 6 bases; junction bases outside the gene matches: 4. CDR1 is MGHRA and CDR2 is YSYEKL in the germline V gene. The receptor comes from a human donor with alopecia areata. The sequencing used CD4+ T cells sorted from blood, collected at approximately week 50, from a patient treated with tofacitinib. The rearrangement joins TRBV4-1 to TRBJ2-7; TRBD2 agrees at 7 bases. As DNA, the CDR3 is TGCGCCAGCAGCCAACCGACTAGCATCGAGCAGTACTTC. Translation: CASSQPTSIEQYF.